The present T cell receptor (beta chain) was sequenced within a study of cytomegalovirus exposure and HLA in healthy donors. Study summary: Among around 400 genotyped donors, 65% to 90% fell in the Caucasian-associated ancestry cluster. Study findings and constraints: The study put some 150 TCR beta chains on its list as cytomegalovirus-associated. What TCR beta sequences reportedly achieved was accurate prediction of HLA-A and HLA-B alleles in most subjects. Productive status was seen about 87% or about 30% of the time for most TCR beta V segments in an earlier analysis.

Use of 60 Vbeta and 13 Jbeta primers characterized the PCR. The method was immunoSEQ multiplex PCR; TCRdb's version includes in-frame clones alone and lacks a portion of them. Of under 250,000 clones listed, about 80% are singletons. A note on this clone: Its matching antigen is unknown.

The germline V gene has CDR1 MNHNY and CDR2 SVGAGI (reference sequence). The CDR3 covers 14 residues. V was cut by 6 bases and J by 0 bases, with 9 bases left in between. The gene calls are TRBV6-6 and TRBJ2-1; a possible D gene is TRBD2 (5 bases). The TCR comes from a man aged 30-40 years in good health and CMV-seronegative. Sequencing input: PBMCs. In DNA form, the CDR3 reads TGTGCCAGCAGCAAAGGAGGCTCCTACAATGAGCAGTTCTTC. Residues: CASSKGGSYNEQFF.